This entry concerns a single T cell receptor beta chain. The data were taken from a study of PD-L1 blockade in urothelial cancer. Profiled with immunoSEQ multiplex PCR; TCRdb holds only in-frame clones, not every one. The sample includes 85,000 to 100,000 clones, roughly 87% of them seen just once. Sample time point: pretreatment peripheral blood. The receptor's source is a man aged 55 to 69 with urothelial cancer. The sample was PBMCs, taken around atezolizumab (anti-PD-L1) treatment.

The CDR3: CASSRADRDYEQYF. CDR3 nucleotide sequence: TGTGCCAGCAGCAGAGCGGACAGGGACTACGAGCAGTACTTC. J is TRBJ2-7 and V is TRBV7-2; the match to TRBD1 covers 8 bases. CDR3 length: 14 amino acids. The trim removed 5 bases at V and 3 bases at J, leaving 6 bases unmatched. CDR1 SGHTA and CDR2 FQGNSA come from the germline V gene.